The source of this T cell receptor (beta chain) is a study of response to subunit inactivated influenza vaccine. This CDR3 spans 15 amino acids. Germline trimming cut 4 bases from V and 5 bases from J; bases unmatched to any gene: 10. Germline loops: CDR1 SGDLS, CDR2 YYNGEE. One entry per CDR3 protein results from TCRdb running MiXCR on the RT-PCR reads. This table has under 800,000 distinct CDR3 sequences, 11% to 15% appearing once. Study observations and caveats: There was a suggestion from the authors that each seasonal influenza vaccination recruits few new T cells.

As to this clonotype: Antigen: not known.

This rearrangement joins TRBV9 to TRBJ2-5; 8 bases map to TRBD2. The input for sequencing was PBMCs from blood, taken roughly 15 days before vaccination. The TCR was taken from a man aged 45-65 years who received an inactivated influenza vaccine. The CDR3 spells CASSPGAGGVETQYF. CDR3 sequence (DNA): TGTGCCAGCAGCCCCGGGGCGGGAGGTGTTGAGACCCAGTACTTC.